The 32 T cell receptor beta chains given below trace back to one sample, sequenced in a study of response to subunit inactivated influenza vaccine. TCRdb called the RT-PCR reads again in MiXCR, with one record for every CDR3 protein. The sample includes about 620,000 distinct CDR3 sequences, 12% of them seen just once. The source material was PBMCs from blood, sampled on the day of vaccination. The receptors were gathered from a man aged 50-60 years who received an inactivated influenza vaccine.

This clonotype was counted between two and nine times. The V call is TRBV12-3 or TRBV12-4, the J call TRBJ1-4; the D gene is possibly TRBD1 (5 bases). This CDR3 spans 15 amino acids. Trimming took 0 bases from V and 6 from J, leaving 11 bases between them. DNA of the CDR3: TGTGCCAGCAGTTTAGCGGTCGGGGGTGATGAAAAACTGTTTTTT. Amino acid sequence: CASSLAVGGDEKLFF.

The genes are TRBV20-1 and TRBJ2-5; D is perhaps TRBD2 (6 bases). The CDR3 is 14 amino acids. CDR1 is DFQATT, CDR2 SNEGSKA, per germline (reference sequence). The germline V and J ends were trimmed by 3 bases and 3 bases, with 14 bases remaining between them. The chain's CDR3 is CSARGTSLKETQYF. CDR3 DNA sequence: TGCAGTGCTAGGGGTACTAGCCTTAAAGAGACCCAGTACTTC.

V gene TRBV6-1 combines with J gene TRBJ1-5, with D unresolved. Germline CDR1 and CDR2: MNHNS and SASEGT. Trimming removed 1 base from V and 6 bases from J, with 13 bases in between. This CDR3 is 15 amino acids long. CDR3 sequence reads: CASSEGPASGQPQHF. The CDR3 DNA reads TGTGCCAGCAGTGAAGGTCCCGCCTCTGGTCAGCCCCAGCATTTT.

Only a few counts were recorded for this clonotype. The V gene is TRBV28, the J gene TRBJ2-2; the D gene could be TRBD1 or TRBD2 (5 bases each). Trimming removed 7 bases from V and 7 bases from J, with 16 bases in between. The CDR3 contains 14 residues. Germline-derived CDR1 and CDR2 are MDHEN and SYDVKM. The CDR3 region is CASIDSGANGELFF. Here the CDR3 DNA reads TGTGCCAGCATCGATTCCGGGGCTAACGGGGAGCTGTTTTTT.

The chain links TRBV7-2 to TRBJ1-2, with TRBD1 matching over 7 bases. V shed 5 bases and J 4 bases; nucleotides not matched to a gene: 13. The germline V gene encodes CDR1 SGHTA and CDR2 FQGNSA. This CDR3 is 16 amino acids long. The CDR3 DNA sequence: TGTGCCAGCAGCCGGGTACAGGGGCGGGAGCCCTATGGCTACACCTTC. This codes for CASSRVQGREPYGYTF.

This clonotype was seen only a few times. V is TRBV29-1 and J is TRBJ2-5; D is unresolved. This CDR3 comprises 13 residues. The V and J ends lost 3 bases and 2 bases respectively, with 10 bases between them. Germline loops: CDR1 SQVTM, CDR2 ANQGSEA. CDR3 region: CSVDGLVQETQYF. As DNA, the CDR3 is TGCAGCGTTGACGGCCTAGTACAAGAGACCCAGTACTTC.

This clonotype was detected only a few times. J is TRBJ2-3 and V is TRBV30, with D perhaps matching TRBD2 (5 bases). V lost 5 bases and J lost 11, with 17 bases in between. Germline V gives CDR1 GTSNPN, CDR2 SVGIG (reference sequence). The CDR3 is 12 residues long. As DNA, the CDR3 is TGTGCCTGGTGGAATTTGGTTGCGGGGCAGTATTTT. It codes for CAWWNLVAGQYF.

This clonotype was counted only a few times. The V and J genes are TRBV5-1 and TRBJ1-1; unclear D gene. Trimming removed 2 bases at V and 0 bases at J, with 5 bases between. Germline V gene data show CDR1 as SGHRS and CDR2 as YFSETQ. This CDR3 is built from 13 residues. The CDR3 spells CASSFRMNTEAFF. The CDR3 region has the DNA TGCGCCAGCAGCTTCCGGATGAACACTGAAGCTTTCTTT.

The rearrangement joins TRBV20-1 to TRBJ1-5; 9 bases fit TRBD1. Germline CDR1 reads DFQATT; CDR2 reads SNEGSKA (reference sequence). V dropped 5 bases and J dropped 6; count of bases not matched to a gene: 11. The CDR3 is made up of 15 amino acids. In nucleotides, the CDR3 is TGCAGTGCTTGGAGGTCGGGACAGGGTAGTCAGCCCCAGCATTTT. Its protein is CSAWRSGQGSQPQHF.

This rearrangement joins TRBV20-1 to TRBJ2-7; 7 bases map to TRBD1. Germline V gene data show CDR1 as DFQATT and CDR2 as SNEGSKA (reference sequence). The CDR3 is 13 amino acids. The V and J ends lost 6 bases and 2 bases, in that order; junction bases with no gene match: 7. Written as DNA, the CDR3 is TGCAGTGCCCAGGGACAGTTGACCTACGAGCAGTACTTC. This encodes CSAQGQLTYEQYF.

The chain links TRBV28 to TRBJ1-2, with D unclear. Trimming removed 6 bases at V and 0 bases at J, with 8 bases between. The CDR3 runs 13 residues. Germline V lookup: CDR1 MDHEN, CDR2 SYDVKM. CDR3 protein: CASRESANYGYTF. In nucleotides, the CDR3 is TGTGCCAGCAGAGAATCCGCTAACTATGGCTACACCTTC.

There are many counts of this clonotype. J is TRBJ2-2 and V is TRBV5-8; D gene unclear. Deletions cut 3 bases from V and 4 bases from J, with 7 bases between. Germline CDR1 reads SGHTS; CDR2 reads YDEGEE. The CDR3 sequence is 13 residues long. The CDR3 region is CASSYYPTGELFF. CDR3 DNA: TGTGCCAGCAGCTACTATCCCACCGGGGAGCTGTTTTTT.

The chain combines TRBV24-1 with TRBJ2-3, with D possibly matching TRBD1 (6 bases). Germline CDR1 and CDR2: KGHDR and SFDVKD. Trimming shortened V by 3 bases and J by 2 bases, and 17 bases separated the two germline ends. This CDR3 is built from 17 residues. The CDR3 loop is CATSDHTGKQNTDTQYF. In DNA, the CDR3 is TGTGCCACCAGTGATCATACAGGGAAACAAAACACAGATACGCAGTATTTT.

Note on this clonotype: Since a much larger clone is just one base distant, this may be a read error. In DNA, the CDR3 is TGTGCCAGCAGGCGGACAGGGTGCGCGTCTGGCTACACCTTC. Its protein product is CASRRTGCASGYTF. This chain joins TRBV13 and TRBJ1-2; 8 bases agree with TRBD1. The CDR3 is 14 amino acids. The germline V gene encodes CDR1 PRHDT and CDR2 FYEKMQ (reference sequence). The trim removed 6 bases at V and 7 bases at J, leaving 10 bases unmatched.

This clonotype was detected ten times or more. The chain carries TRBV20-1 and TRBJ1-3; possible D gene TRBD1, 6 bases. This CDR3 is 17 amino acids long. Germline V gives CDR1 DFQATT, CDR2 SNEGSKA (reference sequence). Trimming pared 1 base from V and 7 bases from J, leaving 23 bases between. The CDR3 bases are TGCAGTGCTAGAGCAACTCTAGACACAGGGTACTTCAACACCATATATTTT. It codes for CSARATLDTGYFNTIYF.

The chain joins TRBV12-3 or TRBV12-4 to TRBJ2-6, with D possibly TRBD1 on 6 matching bases. The V gene lost 3 bases and the J gene lost 4 bases, with 10 bases spanning the gap. The CDR3 is 15 residues long. The CDR3 reads CASSFGGQGANVLTF. Written as DNA, the CDR3 is TGTGCCAGCAGTTTTGGGGGCCAGGGGGCCAACGTCCTGACTTTC.

CDR3 nucleotide sequence: TGCGCCAGCAGCTTTGGGACTAGCGGATTGGGGGCCAACGTCCTGACTTTC. Amino acids: CASSFGTSGLGANVLTF. The rearrangement joins TRBV5-1 to TRBJ2-6; TRBD2 agrees at 11 bases. The CDR3 length is 17 residues. V was clipped by 2 bases and J by 4 bases; unmatched bases: 5. CDR1 and CDR2 (germline): SGHRS, YFSETQ.

This clonotype was observed at least ten times. The chain joins TRBV4-3 to TRBJ2-3, with TRBD2 identical over 8 bases. This CDR3 contains 17 residues. Germline CDR1 reads LGHNA; CDR2 reads YSLEER. V shed 0 bases and J 7 bases; nucleotides not matched to a gene: 12. CDR3 nucleotides: TGCGCCAGCAGCCAAGATGAAGCGGCGGGAGGCCTAAATACGCAGTATTTT. This translates into CASSQDEAAGGLNTQYF.

This clonotype was seen a single time. V and J are TRBV11-2 and TRBJ2-7; D could derive from TRBD1 or TRBD2 (6 bases each). CDR3 length: 16 residues. Germline V gives CDR1 SGHAT, CDR2 FQNNGV. Trimming left V 5 bases short and J 6 bases short, with 23 bases between. This CDR3 reads CASSPDRTNRASEQYF. The CDR3 bases are TGTGCCAGCAGCCCCGACAGGACTAATCGGGCCTCCGAGCAGTACTTC. Complete variable domain (other parts from reference TRBV11-2 and TRBJ2-7): EAGVAQSPRYKIIEKRQSVAFWCNPISGHATLYWYQQILGQGPKLLIQFQNNGVVDDSQLPKDRFSAERLKGVDSTLKIQPAKLEDSAVYLCASSPDRTNRASEQYFGPGTRLTVT.

The rearrangement links TRBV7-3 to TRBJ2-1; the match to TRBD1 covers 10 bases. J was trimmed by 2 bases and V by 5 bases; bases with no gene match: 6. Per germline, CDR1 SGHTA and CDR2 FQGTGA. The CDR3 has 16 residues. In nucleotides, the CDR3 is TGTGCCAGCAGCCACGCTGGGACAGGGGCCTACAATGAGCAGTTCTTC. This encodes CASSHAGTGAYNEQFF.

The chain joins TRBV7-9 to TRBJ2-5, with TRBD1 identical over 7 bases. J was trimmed by 4 bases and V by 2 bases; bases with no gene match: 10. CDR3 size: 16 residues. Germline V CDR1 and CDR2: SEHNR, FQNEAQ (reference sequence). CDR3 residues: CASSLPDGTDLETQYF. The CDR3 coding sequence is TGTGCCAGCAGCTTACCTGATGGGACAGATTTAGAGACCCAGTACTTC. Drawing the rest from reference TRBV7-9 and TRBJ2-5, the complete variable domain is DTGVSQNPRHKITKRGQNVTFRCDPISEHNRLYWYRQTLGQGPEFLTYFQNEAQLEKSRLLSDRFSAERPKGSFSTLEIQRTEQGDSAMYLCASSLPDGTDLETQYFGPGTRLLVL.

CDR3 nucleotides: TGCGCCAGCAGCCAAGATGACCCCTCGGGGACCGGGGAGCTGTTTTTT. Amino acid sequence: CASSQDDPSGTGELFF. The chain couples TRBV4-3 to TRBJ2-2; D possibly corresponds to TRBD2 (5 bases). Trimming cost V 0 bases and J 5 bases, with 13 bases left between them. This CDR3 contains 16 residues. Germline V CDR1 and CDR2: LGHNA, YSLEER.

A few counts support this clonotype. This sequence joins TRBV10-3 and TRBJ1-2; TRBD1 matches 8 bases. Per the germline V gene, CDR1 is ENHRY and CDR2 is SYGVKD. J was trimmed by 6 bases and V by 10 bases; bases with no gene match: 22. This CDR3 has 17 amino acids. The DNA of the CDR3 is TGTGCCAGCTCCCCGGGACAGGCTGAGAGTCCCCGGAATGGCTACACCTTC. Its protein is CASSPGQAESPRNGYTF.

This clonotype was seen only a few times. The chain carries TRBV18 and TRBJ2-1, with 13 bases identical to TRBD2. V lost 5 bases to trimming and J lost 8 bases; unmatched junction nucleotides: 6. In germline, CDR1 is KGHSH, CDR2 LQKENI. The CDR3 runs 15 residues. The CDR3 reads CASSIGLAGVYEQFF. The DNA of the CDR3 is TGTGCCAGCTCAATCGGACTAGCGGGAGTGTATGAGCAGTTCTTC.

This clonotype was picked up many times. This sequence joins TRBV12-3 or TRBV12-4 and TRBJ1-2, with 10 bases matching TRBD1. The CDR3 has 16 residues. The V and J ends lost 5 bases and 7 bases, in that order; junction bases with no gene match: 13. The CDR3 DNA sequence: TGTGCCAGCAGTGCCGGGACAGGGGATATTTTAGTTGGCTACACCTTC. This codes for CASSAGTGDILVGYTF.

The V and J genes are TRBV5-1 and TRBJ2-3; D perhaps matches TRBD2 (7 bases). The CDR3 is 15 residues long. Trimming shortened V by 6 bases and J by 6 bases, and 20 bases separated the two germline ends. Germline CDR1 SGHRS, CDR2 YFSETQ. As DNA, the CDR3 is TGCGCCAGCACCCTTTGGGGGGGCGCCGAGGATACGCAGTATTTT. Translating it yields CASTLWGGAEDTQYF.

This rearrangement joins TRBV29-1 to TRBJ1-2; no reliable D call. CDR3 length: 13 amino acids. The V end was cut by 4 bases, the J end by 1 base, with 10 bases between. Germline V CDR1 and CDR2: SQVTM, ANQGSEA. The CDR3: CSVGAQLNYGYTF. The CDR3 DNA sequence: TGCAGCGTTGGAGCACAGCTTAACTATGGCTACACCTTC.

This clonotype showed up many times. The chain recombines TRBV7-9 with TRBJ2-1; D gene unclear. CDR1 and CDR2 (germline): SEHNR, FQNEAQ (reference sequence). V was shortened by 3 bases and J by 8 bases, with 5 bases between the two germline ends. This CDR3 has 11 residues. CDR3 region: CASSFHDEQFF. The CDR3 region has the DNA TGTGCCAGCAGCTTTCACGATGAGCAGTTCTTC.

The chain combines TRBV7-2 with TRBJ2-3; no reliable D call. The ends were cut back, 5 bases at V and 2 bases at J, with 14 bases in the middle. The CDR3 totals 15 residues. CDR1 and CDR2 from the germline V gene are SGHTA and FQGNSA. CDR3 amino acids: CASSPDGLNTDTQYF. The CDR3 coding sequence is TGTGCCAGCAGCCCGGACGGCCTCAACACAGATACGCAGTATTTT.

This clonotype has just a few counts. V and J are TRBV5-1 and TRBJ2-7, with D perhaps matching TRBD1 (6 bases). The CDR3 runs 17 residues. CDR1 and CDR2 (germline): SGHRS, YFSETQ. V dropped 2 bases and J dropped 0 bases, with 18 bases sitting between them. The CDR3, as DNA: TGCGCCAGCAGCTTACAAACGACAGGAACAAGCTCCTACGAGCAGTACTTC. It codes for CASSLQTTGTSSYEQYF.

The rearrangement links TRBV29-1 to TRBJ2-3; 7 bases are a match to TRBD1. This CDR3 has 15 amino acids. Per the germline V gene, CDR1 is SQVTM and CDR2 is ANQGSEA. J gave up 1 base and V 0 bases, and 4 bases lay outside the gene matches. The CDR3 loop is CSVEDGRGRTDTQYF. The CDR3 DNA is TGCAGCGTTGAAGATGGAAGGGGGCGCACAGATACGCAGTATTTT.

This clonotype turned up a few times. The rearrangement joins TRBV12-3 or TRBV12-4 to TRBJ1-5; TRBD1 agrees at 9 bases. Trimming took 7 bases from V and 6 from J; bases not matched to a gene: 13. This CDR3 contains 16 residues. The CDR3 here is CASTLTLGQGSQPQHF. The DNA for the CDR3 is TGTGCCAGCACCCTGACCCTGGGACAGGGTAGTCAGCCCCAGCATTTT.